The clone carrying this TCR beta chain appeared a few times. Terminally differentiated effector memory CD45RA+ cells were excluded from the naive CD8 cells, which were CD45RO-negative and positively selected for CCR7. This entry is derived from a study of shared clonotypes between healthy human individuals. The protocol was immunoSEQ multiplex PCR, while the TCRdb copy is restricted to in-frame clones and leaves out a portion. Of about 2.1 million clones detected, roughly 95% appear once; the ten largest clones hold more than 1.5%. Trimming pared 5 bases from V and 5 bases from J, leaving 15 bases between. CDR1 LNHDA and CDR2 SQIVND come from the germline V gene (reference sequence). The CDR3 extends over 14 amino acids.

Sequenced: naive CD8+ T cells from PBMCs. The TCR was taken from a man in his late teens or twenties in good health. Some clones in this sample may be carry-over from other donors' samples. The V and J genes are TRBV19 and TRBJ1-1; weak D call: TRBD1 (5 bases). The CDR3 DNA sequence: TGTGCCAGTAGTGACTTCGCCTCAGGGACTGAAGCTTTCTTT. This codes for CASSDFASGTEAFF.